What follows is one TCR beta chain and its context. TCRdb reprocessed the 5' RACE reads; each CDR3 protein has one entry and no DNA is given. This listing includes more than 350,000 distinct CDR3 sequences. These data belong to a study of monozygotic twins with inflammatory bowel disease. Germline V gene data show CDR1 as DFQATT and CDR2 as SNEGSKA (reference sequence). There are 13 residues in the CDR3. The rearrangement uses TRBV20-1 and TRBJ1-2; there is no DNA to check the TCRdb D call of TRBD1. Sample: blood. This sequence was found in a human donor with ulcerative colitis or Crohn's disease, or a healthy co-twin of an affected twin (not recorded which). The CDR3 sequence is CSAGGQSLYGYTF.